These T cell receptor beta chains were read from a single sample in a study of blood T cell repertoires in COVID-19. Sequenced by immunoSEQ multiplex PCR; TCRdb stores in-frame clones only, minus some. This table holds about 160,000 clones, 84% found once. The sequencing input was peripheral blood. All receptors come from a man in his 70s with acute or convalescent COVID-19. CDR3s leave out the opening cysteine and the closing phenylalanine or tryptophan.

v_call: TRBV4-2
j_call: TRBJ1-6
cdr3_aa: ASSLPGAGGNSPLH

v_call: TRBV5-6
j_call: TRBJ2-1
cdr3_aa: ASSRRELYNEQF

v_call: TRBV19
j_call: TRBJ2-5
cdr3_aa: ASSPRLAGTRRETQY

v_call: TRBV5-1
j_call: TRBJ2-7
cdr3_aa: ASSLVVGGGEQY

v_call: TRBV5-1
j_call: TRBJ1-1
cdr3_aa: ASSSRGVQTEAF

v_call: TRBV19
j_call: TRBJ2-5
cdr3_aa: ASRGVFGTQY

v_call: TRBV19
j_call: TRBJ2-5
cdr3_aa: ASRLAQTQY

v_call: TRBV5-1
j_call: TRBJ2-7
cdr3_aa: ASSFSGTGAYEQY

v_call: TRBV27
j_call: TRBJ2-2
cdr3_aa: ASSTTGQNTGELF

v_call: TRBV29-1
j_call: TRBJ1-1
cdr3_aa: SVETPRTMNTEAF

v_call: TRBV27
j_call: TRBJ2-2
cdr3_aa: ASSPLNTGELF

v_call: TRBV19
j_call: TRBJ1-5
cdr3_aa: ASTPMDRGPRQPQH

v_call: TRBV11-2
j_call: TRBJ2-1
cdr3_aa: ASSPGLNGFEQF

v_call: TRBV19
j_call: TRBJ1-6
cdr3_aa: ASSMSGSNSPLH

v_call: TRBV2
j_call: TRBJ2-5
cdr3_aa: ASGGQGVIQETQY

v_call: TRBV24-1
j_call: TRBJ2-1
cdr3_aa: ATSDGGLAGTYEQF

v_call: TRBV6-5
j_call: TRBJ1-3
cdr3_aa: ASSKGALWAIY

v_call: TRBV20-1
j_call: TRBJ2-5
cdr3_aa: SAWAPETQY

v_call: TRBV24-1
j_call: TRBJ2-1
cdr3_aa: ATSEPDRYNEQF

v_call: TRBV5-1
j_call: TRBJ1-2
cdr3_aa: ASSTGRGPTSNYGYT

v_call: TRBV24-1
j_call: TRBJ2-3
cdr3_aa: ATSDFGQGAGDTQY

v_call: TRBV28
j_call: TRBJ2-7
cdr3_aa: ASSPHQTSGSSYEQY

v_call: TRBV3-1/TRBV3-2
j_call: TRBJ1-2
cdr3_aa: ASSGRKDGYT

v_call: TRBV6-6
j_call: TRBJ2-7
cdr3_aa: ASSPYDSRVGSYEQY

v_call: TRBV12-3/TRBV12-4
j_call: TRBJ1-1
cdr3_aa: ASSSGAGWVAF

v_call: TRBV2
j_call: TRBJ1-4
cdr3_aa: ASSPQGREKLF

v_call: TRBV2
j_call: TRBJ1-4
cdr3_aa: ASSFQGAGNGEKLF

v_call: TRBV2
j_call: TRBJ1-1
cdr3_aa: ASSPGGRWAEAF

v_call: TRBV5-1
j_call: TRBJ2-5
cdr3_aa: ASSTTGRETQY

v_call: TRBV11-2
j_call: TRBJ2-4
cdr3_aa: ASSRAGTGGGQNIQY

v_call: TRBV3-1/TRBV3-2
j_call: TRBJ1-2
cdr3_aa: ASSQSRSAGNYGYT